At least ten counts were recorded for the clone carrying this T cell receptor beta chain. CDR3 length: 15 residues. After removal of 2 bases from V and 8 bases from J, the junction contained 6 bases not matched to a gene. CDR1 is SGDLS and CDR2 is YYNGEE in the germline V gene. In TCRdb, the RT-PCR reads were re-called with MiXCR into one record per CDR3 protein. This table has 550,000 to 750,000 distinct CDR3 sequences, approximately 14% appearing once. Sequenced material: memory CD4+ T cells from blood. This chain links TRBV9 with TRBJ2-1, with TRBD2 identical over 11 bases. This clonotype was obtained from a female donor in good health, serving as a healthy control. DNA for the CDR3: TGTGCCAGCAGCGTCCTAGCGGGAGGAGGTGATGAGCAGTTCTTC. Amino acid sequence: CASSVLAGGGDEQFF. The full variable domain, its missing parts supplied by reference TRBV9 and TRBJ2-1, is DSGVTQTPKHLITATGQRVTLRCSPRSGDLSVYWYQQSLDQGLQFLIQYYNGEERAKGNILERFSAQQFPDLHSELNLSSLELGDSALYFCASSVLAGGGDEQFFGPGTRLTVL.